Sequencing of this TCR beta chain was carried out in a study of shared clonotypes between healthy human individuals. General study results and limits: The sharing of 5% to 6.5% of naive CD4 clonotypes was seen across a handful of donors. Rarefaction demonstrated incomplete sorted-subset sequencing despite large depth.

CCR7-negative CD45RA+ TemRA cells were combined with CD45RO+ cells to form CD8 memory. Germline values: CDR1 LNHDA, CDR2 SQIVND (reference sequence). This CDR3 has 13 residues. V was pared by 7 bases and J by 9 bases, with 16 bases between. This clone is classed as large. Its antigen is still unknown. The DNA input per sorted-subset replicate PCR was roughly 180 ng, corresponding to tens of thousands of T cell genomes. TCRdb's copy holds only in-frame clones and misses some; the assay was immunoSEQ multiplex PCR. The sample holds 650,000 to 700,000 clones, about 90% seen once. The clonotype originates from a man aged 18 to 29 in good health. Some clones in this sample may be carry-over from other donors' samples. The sequenced sample consisted of memory CD8+ T cells from PBMCs. Subset noted: CD45RO+ cells pooled with CCR7-negative TemRA cells. The chain links TRBV19 to TRBJ2-1; D is possibly TRBD2 (6 bases). The CDR3 DNA follows: TGTGCCAGTAAGCGACTAGAAGTTGGTGAGCAGTTCTTC. Its protein is CASKRLEVGEQFF.